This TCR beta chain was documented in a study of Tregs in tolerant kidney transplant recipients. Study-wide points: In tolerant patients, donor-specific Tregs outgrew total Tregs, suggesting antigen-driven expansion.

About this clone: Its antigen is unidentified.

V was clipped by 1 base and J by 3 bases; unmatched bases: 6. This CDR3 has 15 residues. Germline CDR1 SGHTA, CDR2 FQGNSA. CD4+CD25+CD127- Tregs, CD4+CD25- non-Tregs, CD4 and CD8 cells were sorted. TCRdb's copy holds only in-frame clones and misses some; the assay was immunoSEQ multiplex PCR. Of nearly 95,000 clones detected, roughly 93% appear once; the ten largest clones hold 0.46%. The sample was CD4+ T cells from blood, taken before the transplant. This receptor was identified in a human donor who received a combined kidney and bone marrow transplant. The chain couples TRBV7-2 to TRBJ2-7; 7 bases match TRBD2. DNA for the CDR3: TGTGCCAGCAGCTTAGGCGGGGGACCCCTCTACGAGCAGTACTTC. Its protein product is CASSLGGGPLYEQYF.